Listed below are T cell receptor beta chains from one sample, sequenced in a study of identical twins. TCRdb fed the 5' RACE reads into MiXCR, producing one record per CDR3 protein. This sample has around 1.7 million distinct CDR3 sequences, with about 32% found just once. Sequencing was performed on cord blood. The receptors come from a newborn girl in good health. Both conserved end residues are part of each CDR3. Fields, in order: D gene, clone size, J gene, V gene, CDR3 protein, CDR3 DNA. D genes are given only for firm matches. Expanded clones get a size class; other rows say once, few or many, or leave the size out.

D: -; size: -; J: TRBJ1-5; V: TRBV28; CDR3: CASRQAGGGNQPQHF; DNA: TGTGCCAGCAGGCAAGCCGGGGGCGGCAATCAGCCCCAGCATTTT
D: -; size: -; J: TRBJ2-1; V: TRBV28; CDR3: CATRLDNEQFF; DNA: TGTGCCACCCGGCTGGACAATGAGCAGTTCTTC
D: -; size: many; J: TRBJ2-7; V: TRBV12-3/TRBV12-4; CDR3: CASSPVSNYEQYF; DNA: TGTGCCAGCAGCCCCGTTAGTAACTACGAGCAGTACTTC
D: -; size: few; J: TRBJ1-2; V: TRBV13; CDR3: CASSSRQGLGYGYTF; DNA: TGTGCCAGCAGCTCACGCCAGGGGCTAGGCTATGGCTACACCTTC
D: TRBD2; size: -; J: TRBJ2-1; V: TRBV11-2; CDR3: CASSLNSGGAYEQFF; DNA: TGTGCCAGCAGCTTAAATAGCGGGGGGGCGTACGAGCAGTTCTTC
D: -; size: few; J: TRBJ2-3; V: TRBV9; CDR3: CASSVRGSTADTQYF; DNA: TGTGCCAGCAGCGTAAGGGGCTCGACTGCGGATACGCAGTATTTT
D: -; size: -; J: TRBJ2-2; V: TRBV29-1; CDR3: CSALWGPGELFF; DNA: TGCAGCGCTCTATGGGGGCCCGGGGAGCTGTTTTTT
D: -; size: many; J: TRBJ2-4; V: TRBV28; CDR3: CASSPDPIRNIQYF; DNA: TGTGCCAGCAGTCCGGACCCTATTCGAAACATTCAGTACTTC
D: -; size: few; J: TRBJ1-2; V: TRBV3-1; CDR3: CASSQDRGGRANYGYTF; DNA: TGTGCCAGCAGCCAAGATAGGGGAGGACGAGCTAACTATGGCTACACCTTC
D: -; size: few; J: TRBJ2-4; V: TRBV10-3; CDR3: CAISELKGKNIQYF; DNA: TGTGCCATCAGTGAGTTGAAAGGCAAAAACATTCAGTACTTC
D: -; size: few; J: TRBJ1-5; V: TRBV24-1; CDR3: CATSDQKSSPQHF; DNA: TGTGCCACCAGTGACCAGAAAAGTTCGCCCCAGCATTTT
D: -; size: -; J: TRBJ1-5; V: TRBV7-9; CDR3: CASSRSWEPQHF; DNA: TGTGCCAGCAGTCGGAGTTGGGAGCCCCAGCATTTT
D: -; size: once; J: TRBJ1-3; V: TRBV4-2; CDR3: CASSQPQDSGNTIYF; DNA: TGTGCCAGCAGCCAGCCGCAGGACTCTGGAAACACCATATATTTT
D: -; size: once; J: TRBJ1-1; V: TRBV27; CDR3: CASSSYPGAQPFF; DNA: TGTGCCAGCAGTTCTTATCCAGGGGCCCAACCTTTCTTT
D: -; size: few; J: TRBJ1-2; V: TRBV2; CDR3: CATIPGTVYGYTF; DNA: TGTGCCACCATTCCAGGGACGGTCTATGGCTACACCTTC
D: TRBD2; size: -; J: TRBJ2-3; V: TRBV7-7; CDR3: CASSPDLLAGADTQYF; DNA: TGTGCTAGCAGCCCAGATCTACTAGCGGGAGCGGATACGCAGTATTTT
D: TRBD2; size: few; J: TRBJ2-5; V: TRBV9; CDR3: CASSVSLAGEAQETQYF; DNA: TGTGCCAGCAGCGTATCACTAGCGGGTGAGGCACAAGAGACCCAGTACTTC